These 10 T cell receptor beta chains originate from one sample sequenced in a study of PD-L1 blockade in urothelial cancer. TCRdb's table, derived via immunoSEQ multiplex PCR, lists solely in-frame clones and lacks some. The sample consists of 55,000 or so clones, about 87% of them appearing once. The input for sequencing was PBMCs, taken around atezolizumab (anti-PD-L1) treatment. The receptors shown here come from a man aged 35 to 55 with urothelial cancer.

The chain employs TRBV19 and TRBJ1-5; no clear D gene. Germline V gives CDR1 LNHDA, CDR2 SQIVND (reference sequence). Trimming took 5 bases from V and 3 from J, leaving 11 bases between them. The CDR3 totals 14 residues. The CDR3 region is CASSFGGINQPQHF. CDR3 bases: TGTGCCAGTAGTTTCGGAGGTATCAATCAGCCCCAGCATTTT. The full variable domain, with the rest looked up from reference TRBV19 and TRBJ1-5, is DGGITQSPKYLFRKEGQNVTLSCEQNLNHDAMYWYRQDPGQGLRLIYYSQIVNDFQKGDIAEGYSVSREKKESFPLTVTSAQKNPTAFYLCASSFGGINQPQHFGDGTRLSIL.

This chain uses TRBV5-6 with TRBJ1-2; D possibly corresponds to TRBD1 (6 bases). CDR1 and CDR2 (germline): SGHDT, YYEEEE. V was shortened by 7 bases and J by 8 bases, with 18 bases between the two germline ends. This CDR3 spans 13 amino acids. The CDR3 region has the DNA TGTGCCAGCGATAGGAAGACAGGAGGAGGCTACACCTTC. This translates into CASDRKTGGGYTF.

This clone was detected a few times. Written as DNA, the CDR3 is TGCGCCAGCAGCCCCCTACAGGGGGCGACCACTGAAGCTTTCTTT. Translated: CASSPLQGATTEAFF. The rearrangement uses TRBV4-1 and TRBJ1-1; 9 bases match TRBD1. CDR1 and CDR2 from the germline V gene are MGHRA and YSYEKL. The CDR3 extends over 15 amino acids. The V gene end was trimmed by 4 bases and the J gene end by 4 bases; junction bases not matched to a gene: 7.

The chain combines TRBV28 with TRBJ2-1; a possible D gene is TRBD2 (5 bases). The germline CDR1 and CDR2 sequences are MDHEN and SYDVKM. The CDR3 totals 15 residues. The V gene lost 3 bases and the J gene lost 8 bases, with 17 bases spanning the gap. CDR3 coding DNA: TGTGCCAGCAGTTTCCCTAGCACTTCCATCGATGAGCAGTTCTTC. Translation gives CASSFPSTSIDEQFF.

This clone was detected ten times or more. The chain has TRBV6-6 and TRBJ2-7; weak D call: TRBD2 (5 bases). Trimming took 3 bases from V and 0 from J, leaving 9 bases between them. There are 14 residues in the CDR3. Germline V gene data show CDR1 as MNHNY and CDR2 as SVGAGI (reference sequence). The CDR3 region is CASSYIGSSYEQYF. The CDR3 DNA reads TGTGCCAGCAGTTATATAGGGAGCTCCTACGAGCAGTACTTC.

This chain links TRBV11-3 with TRBJ2-1; the D gene is possibly TRBD1 (6 bases). Trimming removed 5 bases at V and 4 bases at J, with 15 bases between. CDR1 is SGHNT, CDR2 YENEEA, per germline. This CDR3 has 15 amino acids. The CDR3: CASSQLRTAYNEQFF. The CDR3 DNA is TGTGCCAGCAGCCAATTAAGGACAGCTTACAATGAGCAGTTCTTC.

The rearrangement uses TRBV4-3 and TRBJ1-2; D is possibly TRBD1 (6 bases). The ends were cut back, 5 bases at V and 6 bases at J, with 16 bases in the middle. The CDR3 spans 14 residues. CDR1 LGHNA and CDR2 YSLEER come from the germline V gene. The CDR3: CASSFTGNPNGYTF. The CDR3 DNA follows: TGCGCCAGCAGCTTTACAGGGAACCCCAATGGCTACACCTTC.

The chain employs TRBV27 and TRBJ2-1; no firm D call. Between the trimmed V and J ends, which lost 6 bases and 1 base, there was a span of 10 bases. Germline lookup yields CDR1 MNHEY and CDR2 SMNVEV (reference sequence). CDR3 length: 14 residues. The chain's CDR3 is CASSPEVSYNEQFF. The DNA for the CDR3 is TGTGCCAGCAGCCCTGAGGTATCCTACAATGAGCAGTTCTTC.

V gene TRBV7-9 combines with J gene TRBJ2-3; 8 nucleotides line up with TRBD2. The CDR3 length is 13 residues. The germline gives CDR1 SEHNR, CDR2 FQNEAQ (reference sequence). Losses at the gene ends were 4 bases for V and 10 bases for J; bases not matched to a gene: 7. This CDR3 is CASSSQRELAQYF. In nucleotides, the CDR3 is TGTGCCAGCAGCTCCCAGCGGGAGTTAGCGCAGTATTTT.

This chain connects TRBV11-2 to TRBJ2-2; perhaps TRBD2 as D (5 bases). V shed 5 bases and J shed 6 bases, with 25 bases lying between them. The CDR3 has 18 amino acids. Germline values: CDR1 SGHAT, CDR2 FQNNGV. The CDR3 region has the DNA TGTGCCAGCAGCCCCCTTGGTGGTACTAGTGGTTTTGCCGGGGAGCTGTTTTTT. This gives the protein CASSPLGGTSGFAGELFF.